This T cell receptor (beta chain) was identified in a study of cytomegalovirus exposure and HLA in healthy donors. PCR employed 60 Vbeta and 13 Jbeta primers. Profiling relied on immunoSEQ multiplex PCR, and the TCRdb table lists in-frame clones only, not all of them. The sample has roughly 130,000 clones; approximately 8.8% are singletons. Sequencing was performed on PBMCs. The TCR comes from a man aged 35 to 55 in good health and CMV-seronegative.

Written as DNA, the CDR3 is TGTGCCAGCACCAACCCGGGACTAGCGGGGGGGGAGACCCAGTACTTC. It is translated as CASTNPGLAGGETQYF. This rearrangement joins TRBV7-6 to TRBJ2-5; 16 nucleotides match TRBD2. Germline trimming cut 7 bases from V and 5 bases from J; bases unmatched to any gene: 7. CDR1 is SGHVS and CDR2 is FNYEAQ in the germline V gene. The CDR3 is 16 residues long.